This T cell receptor (beta chain) was sequenced during a study of T cell responses to AZD1222 COVID-19 vaccine. The table came from immunoSEQ multiplex PCR; TCRdb's copy has only in-frame clones and leaves some out. The sample holds 66,000 or so clones, 79% seen once. A note on this clone: The antigen is not known.

Study-level findings and limits: Recipients of two AZD1222 doses showed rising Spike-specific TCR breadth and depth. Donor demographics were predominantly white British with a female majority; clonal diversity may be underestimated. Spike was spanned by vaccine-associated CD4 TCRs, which were dominant at 160-218 and 743-854. Just 5 to 7 AZD1222 recipients were seropositive at baseline.

The sample consisted of peripheral blood, taken on day 0 of MenACWY control vaccination. The clonotype originates from an adult in good health.

The DNA for the CDR3 is TGTGCCAGCAGCTGGCAGACCGGGACAGGAAAACGCACAGATACGCAGTATTTT. The encoded protein is CASSWQTGTGKRTDTQYF. V gene TRBV5-6 combines with J gene TRBJ2-3; TRBD1 agrees at 8 bases. CDR3 size: 18 residues. Germline assignment: CDR1 SGHDT and CDR2 YYEEEE. The V gene end was trimmed by 3 bases and the J gene end by 1 base; junction bases not matched to a gene: 13.